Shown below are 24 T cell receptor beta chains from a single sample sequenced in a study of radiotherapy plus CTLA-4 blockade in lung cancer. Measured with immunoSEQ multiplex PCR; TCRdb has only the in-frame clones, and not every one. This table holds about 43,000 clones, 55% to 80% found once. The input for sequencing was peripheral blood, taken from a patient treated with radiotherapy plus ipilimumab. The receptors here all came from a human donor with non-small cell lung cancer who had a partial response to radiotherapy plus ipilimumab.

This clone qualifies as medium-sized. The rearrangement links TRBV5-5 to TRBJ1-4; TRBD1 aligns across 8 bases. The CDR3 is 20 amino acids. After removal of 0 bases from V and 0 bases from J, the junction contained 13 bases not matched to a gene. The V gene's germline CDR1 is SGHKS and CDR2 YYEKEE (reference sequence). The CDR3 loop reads CASSLGGLTGEKATNEKLFF. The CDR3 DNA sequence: TGTGCCAGCAGCTTGGGAGGACTGACAGGGGAAAAGGCAACTAATGAAAAACTGTTTTTT.

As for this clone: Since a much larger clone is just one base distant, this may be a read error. The CDR3: CASSQERGYHYGYTF. CDR3 nucleotides: TGTGCCAGCAGCCAAGAGAGGGGGTATCACTATGGCTACACCTTC. The V call is TRBV4-2, the J call TRBJ1-2, with D perhaps matching TRBD1 (6 bases). In germline, CDR1 is LGHNA, CDR2 YNFKEQ. The CDR3 sequence is 15 residues long. Trimming took 0 bases from V and 3 from J, leaving 11 bases between them.

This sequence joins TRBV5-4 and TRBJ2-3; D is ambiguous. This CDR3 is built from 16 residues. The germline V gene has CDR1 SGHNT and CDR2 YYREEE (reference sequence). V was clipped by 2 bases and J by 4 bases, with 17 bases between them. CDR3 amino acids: CASSFDNPYAADTQYF. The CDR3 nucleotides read TGTGCCAGCAGCTTCGACAACCCCTATGCCGCAGATACGCAGTATTTT. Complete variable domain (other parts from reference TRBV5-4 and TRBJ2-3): ETGVTQSPTHLIKTRGQQVTLRCSSQSGHNTVSWYQQALGQGPQFIFQYYREEENGRGNFPPRFSGLQFPNYSSELNVNALELDDSALYLCASSFDNPYAADTQYFGPGTRLTVL.

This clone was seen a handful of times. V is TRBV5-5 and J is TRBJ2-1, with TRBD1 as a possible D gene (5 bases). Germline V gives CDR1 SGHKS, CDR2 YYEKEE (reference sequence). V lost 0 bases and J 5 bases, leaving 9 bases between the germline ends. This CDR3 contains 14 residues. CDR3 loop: CASSLEGPDNEQFF. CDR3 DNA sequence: TGTGCCAGCAGCTTGGAGGGGCCCGACAATGAGCAGTTCTTC.

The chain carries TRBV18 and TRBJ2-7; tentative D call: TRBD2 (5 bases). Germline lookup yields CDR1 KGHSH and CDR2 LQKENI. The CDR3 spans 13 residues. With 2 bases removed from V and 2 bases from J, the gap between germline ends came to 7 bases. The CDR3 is CASSPSGAYEQYF. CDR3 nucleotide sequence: TGTGCCAGCTCACCAAGCGGAGCCTACGAGCAGTACTTC.

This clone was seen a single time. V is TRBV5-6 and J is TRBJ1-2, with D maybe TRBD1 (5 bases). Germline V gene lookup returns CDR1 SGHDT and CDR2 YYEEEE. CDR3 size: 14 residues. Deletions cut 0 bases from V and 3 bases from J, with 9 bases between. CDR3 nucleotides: TGTGCCAGCAGCTTGGCCAGGGCGTACTATGGCTACACCTTC. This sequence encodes CASSLARAYYGYTF.

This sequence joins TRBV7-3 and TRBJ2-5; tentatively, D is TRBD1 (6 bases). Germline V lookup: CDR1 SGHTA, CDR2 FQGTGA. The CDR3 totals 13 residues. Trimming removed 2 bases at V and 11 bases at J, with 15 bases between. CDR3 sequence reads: CASSLHGAGEQYF. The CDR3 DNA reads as TGTGCCAGCAGCTTACACGGGGCAGGGGAGCAGTACTTC.

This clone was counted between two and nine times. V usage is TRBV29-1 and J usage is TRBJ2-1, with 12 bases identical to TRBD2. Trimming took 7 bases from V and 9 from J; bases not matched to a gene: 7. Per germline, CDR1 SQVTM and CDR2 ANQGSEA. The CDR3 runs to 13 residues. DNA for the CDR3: TGCAGCGCATCTAGCGGGGGGGCCTTTGAGCAGTTCTTC. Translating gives CSASSGGAFEQFF.

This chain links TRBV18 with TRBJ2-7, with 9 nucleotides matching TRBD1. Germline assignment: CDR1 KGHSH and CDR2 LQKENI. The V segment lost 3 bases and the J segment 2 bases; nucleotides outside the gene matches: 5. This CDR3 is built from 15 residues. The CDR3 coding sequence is TGTGCCAGCTCACCCACCGGGACAGGGACCTACGAGCAGTACTTC. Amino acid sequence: CASSPTGTGTYEQYF.

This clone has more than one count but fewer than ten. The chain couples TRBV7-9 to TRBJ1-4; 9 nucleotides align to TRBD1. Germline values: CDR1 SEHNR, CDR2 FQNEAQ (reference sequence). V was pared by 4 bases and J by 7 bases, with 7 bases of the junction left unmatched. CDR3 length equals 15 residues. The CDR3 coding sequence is TGTGCCAGCAGCTCGCTGGGACAGGGTAGTGAAAAACTGTTTTTT. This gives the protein CASSSLGQGSEKLFF.

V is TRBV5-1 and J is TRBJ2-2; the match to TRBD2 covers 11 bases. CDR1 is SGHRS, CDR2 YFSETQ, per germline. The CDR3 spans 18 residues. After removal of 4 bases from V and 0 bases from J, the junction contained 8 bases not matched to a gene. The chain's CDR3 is CASSHFSGGAANTGELFF. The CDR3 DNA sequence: TGCGCCAGCAGCCATTTTAGCGGGGGGGCTGCGAACACCGGGGAGCTGTTTTTT.

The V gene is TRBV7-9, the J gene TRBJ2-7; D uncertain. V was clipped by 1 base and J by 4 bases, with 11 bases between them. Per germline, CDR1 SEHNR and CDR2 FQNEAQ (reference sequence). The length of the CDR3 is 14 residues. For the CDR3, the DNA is TGTGCCAGCAGCTTAGGGCTTAGCCAATACGAGCAGTACTTC. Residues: CASSLGLSQYEQYF.

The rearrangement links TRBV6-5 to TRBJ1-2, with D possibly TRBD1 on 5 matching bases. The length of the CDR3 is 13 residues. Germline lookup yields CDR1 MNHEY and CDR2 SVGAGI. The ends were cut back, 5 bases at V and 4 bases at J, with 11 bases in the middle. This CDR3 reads CASSRPGLYGYTF. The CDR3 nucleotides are TGTGCCAGCAGTAGACCAGGGCTCTATGGCTACACCTTC.

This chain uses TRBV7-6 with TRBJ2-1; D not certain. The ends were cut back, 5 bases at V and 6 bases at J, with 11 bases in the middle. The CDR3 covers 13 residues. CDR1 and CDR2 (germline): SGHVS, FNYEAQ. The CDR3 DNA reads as TGTGCCAGCAGCCCCCGCGGTGGCAATGAGCAGTTCTTC. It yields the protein CASSPRGGNEQFF.

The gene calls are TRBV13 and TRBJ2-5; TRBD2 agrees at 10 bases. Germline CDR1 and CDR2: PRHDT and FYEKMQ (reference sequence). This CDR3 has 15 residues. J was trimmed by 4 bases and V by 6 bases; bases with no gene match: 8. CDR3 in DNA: TGTGCCAGCAGTCCTCTAGCGGGAGAGGGAGAGACCCAGTACTTC. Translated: CASSPLAGEGETQYF.

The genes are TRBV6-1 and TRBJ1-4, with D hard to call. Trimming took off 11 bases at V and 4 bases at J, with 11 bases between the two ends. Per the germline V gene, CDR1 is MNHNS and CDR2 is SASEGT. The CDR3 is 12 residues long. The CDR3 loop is CASHFLNEKLFF. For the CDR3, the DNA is TGTGCCTCTCACTTCCTTAATGAAAAACTGTTTTTT.

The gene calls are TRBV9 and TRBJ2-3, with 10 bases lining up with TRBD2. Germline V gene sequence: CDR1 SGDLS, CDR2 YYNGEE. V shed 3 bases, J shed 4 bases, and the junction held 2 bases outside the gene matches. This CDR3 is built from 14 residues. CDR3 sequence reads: CASSASGSPDTQYF. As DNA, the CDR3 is TGTGCCAGCAGCGCTAGCGGGAGCCCAGATACGCAGTATTTT.

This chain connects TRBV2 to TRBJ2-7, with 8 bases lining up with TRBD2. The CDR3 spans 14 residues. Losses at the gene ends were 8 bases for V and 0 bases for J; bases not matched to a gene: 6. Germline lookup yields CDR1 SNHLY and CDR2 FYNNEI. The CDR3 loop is CASRGGSYSYEQYF. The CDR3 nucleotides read TGTGCCAGCCGGGGGGGCAGTTACTCCTACGAGCAGTACTTC.

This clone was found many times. The CDR3 region has the DNA TGTGCCAGCAGTGAACAGCGTAGGCCGGGCAATGAGCAGTTCTTC. The encoded protein is CASSEQRRPGNEQFF. V and J are TRBV6-1 and TRBJ2-1; D is unclear. Trimming took 2 bases from V and 6 from J, leaving 14 bases between them. Germline lookup yields CDR1 MNHNS and CDR2 SASEGT. This CDR3 spans 15 amino acids.

CDR3 sequence (DNA): TGTGCCAGCAGCCCCTCTCTTCGGACAGGGTCAAGCGAGCAGTACTTC. Protein product: CASSPSLRTGSSEQYF. The genes are TRBV5-5 and TRBJ2-7; 8 nucleotides agree with TRBD1. The ends lost 4 bases at V and 6 bases at J; junction bases unmatched: 15. Germline V gene lookup returns CDR1 SGHKS and CDR2 YYEKEE (reference sequence). This CDR3 is 16 amino acids long.

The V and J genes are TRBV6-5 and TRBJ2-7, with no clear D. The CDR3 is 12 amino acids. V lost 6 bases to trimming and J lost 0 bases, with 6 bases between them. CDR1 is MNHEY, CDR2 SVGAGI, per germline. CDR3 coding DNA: TGTGCCAGCAGGTCTAGCTCCTACGAGCAGTACTTC. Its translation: CASRSSSYEQYF.

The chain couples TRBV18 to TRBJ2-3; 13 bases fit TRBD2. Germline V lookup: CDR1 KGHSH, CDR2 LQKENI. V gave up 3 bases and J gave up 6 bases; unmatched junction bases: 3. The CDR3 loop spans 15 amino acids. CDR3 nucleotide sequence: TGTGCCAGCTCACCCCGGACTAGCGGGAGTGATACGCAGTATTTT. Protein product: CASSPRTSGSDTQYF.

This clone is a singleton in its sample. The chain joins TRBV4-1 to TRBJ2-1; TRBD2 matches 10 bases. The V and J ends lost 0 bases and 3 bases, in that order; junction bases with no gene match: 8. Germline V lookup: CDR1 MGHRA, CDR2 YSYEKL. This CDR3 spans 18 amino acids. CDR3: CASSQESLGLANYNEQFF. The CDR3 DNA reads TGCGCCAGCAGCCAAGAAAGTCTGGGACTAGCGAACTACAATGAGCAGTTCTTC.

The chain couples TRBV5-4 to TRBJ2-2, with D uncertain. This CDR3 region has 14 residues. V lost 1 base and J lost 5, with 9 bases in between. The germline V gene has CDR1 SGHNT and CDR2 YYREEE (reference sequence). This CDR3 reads CASSLWATTGELFF. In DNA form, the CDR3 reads TGTGCCAGCAGCTTGTGGGCAACAACCGGGGAGCTGTTTTTT.